This is a list of T cell receptor beta chains from one sample in a study of early T cells in non-severe SARS-CoV-2 infection. A single record per CDR3 protein comes from TCRdb applying MiXCR to the 5' RACE reads. The sample lists 24,000 or so distinct CDR3 sequences; 4% to 4.5% were seen once. The sample consisted of whole blood. The receptors were sampled from an adult who was a healthcare worker with PCR-confirmed SARS-CoV-2 infection or an uninfected control (not recorded which). CDR3s include the opening cysteine and the closing phenylalanine or tryptophan. The order of the fields is V gene, clone size, D gene, J gene, CDR3 protein, CDR3 DNA. D genes are given only for firm matches. Clone sizes are given selectively: once, few, many, or a class where the clone is expanded.

TRBV6-1	many	TRBD2	TRBJ2-1	CASSAGTSGTNEQFF	TGTGCCAGCAGTGCCGGGACTAGCGGGACCAATGAGCAGTTCTTC
TRBV14	many	.	TRBJ2-3	CASSPSFSTDTQYF	TGTGCCAGCAGCCCCAGTTTTAGCACAGATACGCAGTATTTT
TRBV20-1	many	TRBD2	TRBJ2-3	CSAREAGGGQDTQYF	TGCAGTGCTAGAGAGGCGGGAGGCGGTCAAGATACGCAGTATTTT
TRBV7-2	many	.	TRBJ2-5	CASSLSGRKETQYF	TGTGCCAGCAGCTTAAGCGGCAGAAAAGAGACCCAGTACTTC
TRBV18	few	TRBD2	TRBJ2-7	CASSPPGLAEQYF	TGTGCCAGCTCACCACCGGGACTAGCGGAGCAGTACTTC
TRBV18	few	.	TRBJ1-1	CASSPGTLNAEAFF	TGTGCCAGCTCCCCCGGCACCTTGAACGCTGAAGCTTTCTTT
TRBV10-3	many	.	TRBJ1-5	CAITRGGGQPQHF	TGTGCCATCACGAGGGGAGGCGGTCAGCCCCAGCATTTT
TRBV25-1	many	TRBD1	TRBJ2-1	CASSEQMWDSLYNEQFF	TGTGCCAGCAGTGAGCAAATGTGGGACAGCCTTTACAATGAGCAGTTCTTC
TRBV14	few	TRBD1	TRBJ1-1	CASSQAWTGLNTEAFF	TGTGCCAGCAGCCAAGCTTGGACAGGGCTGAACACTGAAGCTTTCTTT
TRBV7-9	many	.	TRBJ1-2	CASSQNIQGPGYTF	TGTGCCAGCAGCCAGAATATACAGGGACCCGGCTACACCTTC
TRBV21-1	many	.	TRBJ2-3	CASTATSGSFSTDTQYF	TGTGCCTCGACGGCGACTAGCGGTAGTTTTAGCACAGATACGCAGTATTTT
TRBV14	many	.	TRBJ2-3	CASSRPGTSTDTQYF	TGTGCCAGCAGCCGTCCCGGGACTAGCACAGATACGCAGTATTTT
TRBV29-1	many	TRBD1	TRBJ1-1	CSVGHRGPTEAFF	TGCAGCGTTGGACACAGGGGGCCTACTGAAGCTTTCTTT
TRBV27	many	.	TRBJ1-4	CASSLSRTASEKLFF	TGTGCCAGCAGTTTATCGAGGACAGCGTCAGAAAAACTGTTTTTT
TRBV15	many	.	TRBJ2-3	CATSRDWAADTQYF	TGTGCCACCAGCAGAGATTGGGCGGCAGATACGCAGTATTTT
TRBV9	.	.	TRBJ1-1	CASPPRIPNTEAFF	TGTGCCAGTCCCCCCAGGATTCCAAACACTGAAGCTTTCTTT
TRBV27	many	TRBD2	TRBJ2-7	CASSQTGGYEQYF	TGTGCCAGCAGTCAAACGGGGGGCTACGAGCAGTACTTC
TRBV2	many	.	TRBJ1-2	CASSEQAEYYGYTF	TGTGCCAGCAGTGAACAGGCGGAATACTATGGCTACACCTTC
TRBV20-1	many	TRBD2	TRBJ2-7	CSATLAGPSYEQYF	TGCAGTGCCACCCTAGCGGGGCCTTCCTACGAGCAGTACTTC
TRBV5-1	many	.	TRBJ1-5	CASSLQGGQPQHF	TGCGCCAGCAGCTTGCAGGGCGGTCAGCCCCAGCATTTT
TRBV7-2	many	TRBD1	TRBJ1-3	CASSEGQGTTGNTIYF	TGTGCCAGCAGCGAGGGACAGGGGACTACTGGAAACACCATATATTTT
TRBV5-1	medium-sized	.	TRBJ2-3	CASSLASKDTQYF	TGCGCCAGCAGCTTGGCCTCCAAGGATACGCAGTATTTT